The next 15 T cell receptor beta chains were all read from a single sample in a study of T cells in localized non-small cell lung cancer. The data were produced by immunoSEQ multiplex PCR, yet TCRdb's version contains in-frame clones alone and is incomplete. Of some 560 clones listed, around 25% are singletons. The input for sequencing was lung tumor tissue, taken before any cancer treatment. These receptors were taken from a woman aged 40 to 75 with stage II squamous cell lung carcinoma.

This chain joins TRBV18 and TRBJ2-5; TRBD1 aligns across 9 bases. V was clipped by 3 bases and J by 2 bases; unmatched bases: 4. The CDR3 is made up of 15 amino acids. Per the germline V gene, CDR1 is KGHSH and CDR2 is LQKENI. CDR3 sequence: CASSPGTGSQETQYF. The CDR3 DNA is TGTGCCAGCTCACCCGGGACAGGGAGTCAAGAGACCCAGTACTTC.

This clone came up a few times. The CDR3 spells CASSDRGGYTEAFF. In nucleotides, the CDR3 is TGTGCCAGCAGCGACAGGGGAGGATACACTGAAGCTTTCTTT. The V call is TRBV11-3, the J call TRBJ1-1, with 8 bases aligning to TRBD1. The CDR3 consists of 14 residues. Trimming took 5 bases from V and 3 from J; bases not matched to a gene: 5. Germline V CDR1 and CDR2: SGHNT, YENEEA. The full variable domain, rest sourced from reference TRBV11-3 and TRBJ1-1, is EAGVVQSPRYKIIEKKQPVAFWCNPISGHNTLYWYLQNLGQGPELLIRYENEEAVDDSQLPKDRFSAERLKGVDSTLKIQPAELGDSAVYLCASSDRGGYTEAFFGQGTRLTVV.

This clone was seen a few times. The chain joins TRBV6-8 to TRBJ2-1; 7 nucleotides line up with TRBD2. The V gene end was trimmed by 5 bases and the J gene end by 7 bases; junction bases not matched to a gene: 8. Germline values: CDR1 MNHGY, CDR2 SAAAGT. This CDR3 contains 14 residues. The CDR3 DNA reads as TGTGCCAGCAGTGGGCAGCGGGGAGGAAATGAGCAGTTCTTC. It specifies CASSGQRGGNEQFF.

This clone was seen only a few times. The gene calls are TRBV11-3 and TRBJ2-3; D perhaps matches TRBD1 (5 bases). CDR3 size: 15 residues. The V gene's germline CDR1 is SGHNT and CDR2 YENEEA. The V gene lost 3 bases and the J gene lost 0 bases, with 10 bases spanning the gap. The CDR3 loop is CASSFDSSSTDTQYF. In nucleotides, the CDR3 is TGTGCCAGCAGCTTCGACAGTTCCAGCACAGATACGCAGTATTTT.

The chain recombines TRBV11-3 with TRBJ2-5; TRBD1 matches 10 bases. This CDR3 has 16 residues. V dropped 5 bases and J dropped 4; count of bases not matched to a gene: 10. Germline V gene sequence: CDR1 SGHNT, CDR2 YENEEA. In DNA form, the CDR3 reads TGTGCCAGCAGCCATCCGGGACAGGGGACCGGAGAGACCCAGTACTTC. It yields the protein CASSHPGQGTGETQYF.

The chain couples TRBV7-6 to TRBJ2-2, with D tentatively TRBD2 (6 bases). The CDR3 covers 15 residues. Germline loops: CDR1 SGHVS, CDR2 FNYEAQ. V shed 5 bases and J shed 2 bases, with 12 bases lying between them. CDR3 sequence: CASSPIAVNTGELFF. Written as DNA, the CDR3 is TGTGCCAGCAGCCCTATAGCGGTAAACACCGGGGAGCTGTTTTTT. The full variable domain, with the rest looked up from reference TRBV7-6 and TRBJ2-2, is GAGVSQSPRYKVTKRGQDVALRCDPISGHVSLYWYRQALGQGPEFLTYFNYEAQQDKSGLPNDRFSAERPEGSISTLTIQRTEQRDSAMYRCASSPIAVNTGELFFGEGSRLTVL.

The CDR3 DNA reads as TGTGCCAGCAGGGGAGCAGGGGGGTGGAATCAGCCCCAGCATTTT. Protein product: CASRGAGGWNQPQHF. This chain links TRBV28 with TRBJ1-5; TRBD1 agrees at 7 bases. CDR1 is MDHEN and CDR2 is SYDVKM in the germline V gene. This CDR3 contains 15 residues. The junction had 9 bases not matched to a gene; V was cut back by 6 bases and J by 4 bases.

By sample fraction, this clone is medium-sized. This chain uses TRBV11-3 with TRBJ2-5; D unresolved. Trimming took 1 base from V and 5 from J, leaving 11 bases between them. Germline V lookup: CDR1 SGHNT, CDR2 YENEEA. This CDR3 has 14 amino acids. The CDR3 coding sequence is TGTGCCAGCAGCTTAGTCAAGACTTTGGAGACCCAGTACTTC. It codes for CASSLVKTLETQYF.

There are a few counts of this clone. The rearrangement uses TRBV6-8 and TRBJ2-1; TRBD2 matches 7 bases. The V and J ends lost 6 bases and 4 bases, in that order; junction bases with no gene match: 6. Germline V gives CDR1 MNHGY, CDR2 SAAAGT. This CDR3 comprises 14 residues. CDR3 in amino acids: CASRPGGSYNEQFF. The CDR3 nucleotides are TGTGCCAGCAGGCCGGGGGGATCGTACAATGAGCAGTTCTTC.

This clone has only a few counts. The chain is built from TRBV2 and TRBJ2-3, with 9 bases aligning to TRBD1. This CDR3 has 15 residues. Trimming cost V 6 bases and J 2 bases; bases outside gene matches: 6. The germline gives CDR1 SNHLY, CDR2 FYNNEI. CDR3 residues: CASSAGQGPTDTQYF. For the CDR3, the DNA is TGTGCCAGCAGCGCGGGACAGGGACCCACAGATACGCAGTATTTT.

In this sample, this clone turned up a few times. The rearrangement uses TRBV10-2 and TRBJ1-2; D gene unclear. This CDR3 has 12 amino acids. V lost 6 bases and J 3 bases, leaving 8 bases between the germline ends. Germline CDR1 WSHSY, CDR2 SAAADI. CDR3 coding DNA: TGCGCCAGCAGGAAGGATGACTATGGCTACACCTTC. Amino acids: CASRKDDYGYTF.

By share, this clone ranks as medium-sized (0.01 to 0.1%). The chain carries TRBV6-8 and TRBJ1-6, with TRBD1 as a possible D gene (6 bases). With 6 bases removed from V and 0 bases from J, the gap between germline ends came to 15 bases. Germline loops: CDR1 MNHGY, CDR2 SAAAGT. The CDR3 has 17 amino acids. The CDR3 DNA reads TGTGCCAGCAGGGTAAAAGGACAGAGCTCCTATAATTCACCCCTCCACTTT. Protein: CASRVKGQSSYNSPLHF.

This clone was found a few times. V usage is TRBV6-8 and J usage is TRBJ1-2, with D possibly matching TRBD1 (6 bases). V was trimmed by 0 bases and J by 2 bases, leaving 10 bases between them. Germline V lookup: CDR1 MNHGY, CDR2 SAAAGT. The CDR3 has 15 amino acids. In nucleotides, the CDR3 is TGTGCCAGCAGTTACTCGCAGGGGCGGAACTATGGCTACACCTTC. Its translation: CASSYSQGRNYGYTF.

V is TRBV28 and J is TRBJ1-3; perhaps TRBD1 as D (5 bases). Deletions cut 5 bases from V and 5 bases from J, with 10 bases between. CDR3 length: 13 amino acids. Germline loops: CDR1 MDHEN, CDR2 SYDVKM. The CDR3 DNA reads TGTGCCAGCAGTACCGGGACCAGAAACACCATATATTTT. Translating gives CASSTGTRNTIYF.

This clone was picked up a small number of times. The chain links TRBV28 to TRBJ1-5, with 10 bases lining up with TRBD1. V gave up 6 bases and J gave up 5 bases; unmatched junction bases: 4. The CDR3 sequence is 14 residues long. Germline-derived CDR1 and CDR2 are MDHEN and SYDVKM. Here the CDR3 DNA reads TGTGCCAGCAGGCGACAGGGGGCTTATCAGCCCCAGCATTTT. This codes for CASRRQGAYQPQHF.